One and the same sample provided the 30 T cell receptor beta chains below, sequenced in a study of CD8 T cells in ankylosing spondylitis. These receptors have no identified antigens. Findings of the study overall: Several highly homologous variants made up a TCR beta motif, and this motif appeared characteristic of ankylosing spondylitis blood.

TCRdb re-called the 5' RACE reads through MiXCR, storing one row per CDR3 protein. This sample has hundreds of thousands of distinct CDR3 sequences, with more than 15% found just once. The sample consisted of blood, either unsorted or a sorted T cell fraction (not recorded which). The receptors shown here come from a male donor with ankylosing spondylitis.

The chain uses TRBV20-1 and TRBJ1-5; 7 bases line up with TRBD1. The CDR3 runs 12 residues. Germline values: CDR1 DFQATT, CDR2 SNEGSKA (reference sequence). CDR3 region: CSGTASNQPQHF. The CDR3 DNA follows: TGCAGCGGGACAGCCAGCAATCAGCCCCAGCATTTT.

This clonotype was seen a few times. The chain couples TRBV3-1 to TRBJ2-2; tentatively, D is TRBD1 (5 bases). Trimming pared 4 bases from V and 3 bases from J, leaving 12 bases between. The CDR3 loop spans 15 amino acids. Germline V lookup: CDR1 LGHDT, CDR2 YNNKEL (reference sequence). CDR3 protein: CASSRSGHDTGELFF. The CDR3 coding sequence is TGTGCCAGCAGCCGATCCGGACACGACACCGGGGAGCTGTTTTTT.

J is TRBJ2-3 and V is TRBV5-4, with TRBD2 matching 11 bases. The CDR3 spans 18 residues. Trimming removed 0 bases from V and 3 bases from J; junction bases left unmatched: 9. The germline V gene encodes CDR1 SGHNT and CDR2 YYREEE (reference sequence). The CDR3 region is CASSLGLAGNLITDTQYF. CDR3 DNA: TGTGCCAGCAGCTTGGGACTAGCGGGGAACCTCATAACAGATACGCAGTATTTT.

The chain uses TRBV5-1 and TRBJ2-3; 11 bases are a match to TRBD2. Germline lookup yields CDR1 SGHRS and CDR2 YFSETQ. V gave up 6 bases and J gave up 2 bases; unmatched junction bases: 5. The CDR3 has 15 residues. DNA of the CDR3: TGCGCCAGCACCTTAGCGGGAGGGCCCACAGATACGCAGTATTTT. Its protein is CASTLAGGPTDTQYF.

This clonotype has at least ten counts. V usage is TRBV5-1 and J usage is TRBJ2-5; D remains ambiguous. The ends were cut back, 0 bases at V and 4 bases at J, with 7 bases in the middle. Germline CDR1 reads SGHRS; CDR2 reads YFSETQ. The CDR3 is 13 amino acids. The CDR3 loop reads CASSLVGSETQYF. The CDR3 DNA reads as TGCGCCAGCAGCTTGGTAGGGTCAGAGACCCAGTACTTC.

V is TRBV14 and J is TRBJ1-1; D is possibly TRBD1 (5 bases). Germline CDR1 SGHDN, CDR2 FVKESK. The germline V and J ends were trimmed by 0 bases and 4 bases, with 9 bases remaining between them. CDR3 size: 14 residues. The CDR3 coding sequence is TGTGCCAGCAGCCAAGATCTGAGGGGCACTGAAGCTTTCTTT. As protein: CASSQDLRGTEAFF.

The chain uses TRBV2 and TRBJ1-2; possible D gene TRBD1, 6 bases. CDR3 length: 15 amino acids. V lost 5 bases and J lost 6, with 19 bases in between. Germline V gene sequence: CDR1 SNHLY, CDR2 FYNNEI. The CDR3 sequence is CASSQSEGVRHGYTF. The DNA for the CDR3 is TGTGCCAGCAGTCAGTCCGAGGGGGTTCGGCATGGCTACACCTTC.

The chain employs TRBV6-5 and TRBJ2-3; D unclear. V lost 6 bases and J 2 bases, leaving 6 bases between the germline ends. CDR1 is MNHEY and CDR2 is SVGAGI in the germline V gene. The CDR3 is made up of 12 amino acids. The DNA for the CDR3 is TGTGCCAGCAGAAGTACCACAGATACGCAGTATTTT. Protein sequence: CASRSTTDTQYF.

The table lists this clonotype with a few counts. The chain combines TRBV20-1 with TRBJ2-7; maybe TRBD1 (5 bases). Germline lookup yields CDR1 DFQATT and CDR2 SNEGSKA (reference sequence). The CDR3 is 14 residues long. Between the trimmed V and J ends, which lost 3 bases and 0 bases, there was a span of 12 bases. CDR3 sequence (DNA): TGCAGTGCTAGTCGTGTCCAGGGCTCCTACGAGCAGTACTTC. Encoded protein: CSASRVQGSYEQYF.

This clonotype occurred a few times. The chain combines TRBV20-1 with TRBJ1-2; 8 bases match TRBD1. The germline gives CDR1 DFQATT, CDR2 SNEGSKA (reference sequence). V gave up 0 bases and J gave up 2 bases; unmatched junction bases: 5. This CDR3 is 15 amino acids long. The CDR3 spells CSARDQGDRNYGYTF. CDR3 in DNA: TGCAGTGCTAGAGACCAGGGGGACAGGAACTATGGCTACACCTTC.

Worth noting for this clonotype: Just one base apart from a much larger clone, this may be a read error. The chain carries TRBV12-3 or TRBV12-4 and TRBJ1-1; no clear D. This CDR3 is 13 amino acids long. V lost 10 bases and J 4 bases, leaving 16 bases between the germline ends. The CDR3 DNA is TGTGCCACCAAGCCCATCGGGCTCACTGAAGCTTTCTTT. It yields the protein CATKPIGLTEAFF.

The chain uses TRBV11-2 and TRBJ1-2; D uncertain. The V gene's germline CDR1 is SGHAT and CDR2 FQNNGV. The CDR3 consists of 14 residues. Trimming shortened V by 6 bases and J by 3 bases, and 14 bases separated the two germline ends. The CDR3 DNA reads TGTGCCAGCAGTCGGGGTTACAGTCACTATGGCTACACCTTC. Its protein is CASSRGYSHYGYTF.

This sequence joins TRBV4-1 and TRBJ1-5; 9 bases are a match to TRBD1. V lost 3 bases and J lost 4; bases outside the gene matches: 10. There are 17 residues in the CDR3. Germline V CDR1 and CDR2: MGHRA, YSYEKL. CDR3 nucleotide sequence: TGCGCCAGCAGCCACGTACAGGGGGCGCGGGGGAATCAGCCCCAGCATTTT. It codes for CASSHVQGARGNQPQHF.

This clonotype came up many times. The chain carries TRBV10-3 and TRBJ2-7, with a tentative D call TRBD1 (5 bases). Trimming stripped 2 bases from V and 5 bases from J, with 10 bases between. The CDR3 runs to 13 residues. Germline loops: CDR1 ENHRY, CDR2 SYGVKD. CDR3 DNA sequence: TGTGCCATCAGTGAGGGGGCTAGGGACGAGCAGTACTTC. This encodes CAISEGARDEQYF.

A few counts support this clonotype. The rearrangement links TRBV7-8 to TRBJ1-5; a possible D gene is TRBD1 (5 bases). The V end was cut by 4 bases, the J end by 4 bases, with 11 bases between. Germline V gene sequence: CDR1 SGHVS, CDR2 FQNEAQ. The CDR3 consists of 14 residues. In nucleotides, the CDR3 is TGTGCCAGCAGCTCGGGACGGATAAATCAGCCCCAGCATTTT. It is translated as CASSSGRINQPQHF.

Concerning this clonotype itself: A read error may account for a junction end that differs from germline. The gene calls are TRBV5-6 and TRBJ1-1; perhaps TRBD1 as D (5 bases). In germline, CDR1 is SGHDT, CDR2 YYEEEE. The CDR3 loop spans 14 amino acids. The DNA of the CDR3 is TGTGCCAGCACCTTGGGGTTAGGGGATACTGAAGCTTTCTTT. This gives the protein CASTLGLGDTEAFF.

This clonotype is a singleton in its sample. The chain couples TRBV24-1 to TRBJ2-7; D gene uncertain. Germline assignment: CDR1 KGHDR and CDR2 SFDVKD. Trimming took off 4 bases at V and 3 bases at J, with 15 bases between the two ends. The CDR3 extends over 15 amino acids. This chain's CDR3 is CATSDPAQPSYEQYF. The CDR3 nucleotides are TGTGCCACCAGTGACCCGGCCCAACCGAGCTACGAGCAGTACTTC.

This clonotype showed up many times. The CDR3 loop is CASSYSGRASGNTIYF. CDR3 coding DNA: TGTGCCAGCAGTTACTCGGGCAGAGCCTCTGGAAACACCATATATTTT. The gene calls are TRBV6-6 and TRBJ1-3; D is unclear. From germline, CDR1 is MNHNY and CDR2 SVGAGI (reference sequence). Trimming removed 0 bases at V and 0 bases at J, with 9 bases between. This CDR3 spans 16 amino acids.

The chain carries TRBV20-1 and TRBJ1-1; D call uncertain. Trimming stripped 0 bases from V and 1 base from J, with 12 bases between. The CDR3 spans 15 residues. Per the germline V gene, CDR1 is DFQATT and CDR2 is SNEGSKA (reference sequence). CDR3 sequence (DNA): TGCAGTGCTAGAGATCTCCTAGGAGGGAACACTGAAGCTTTCTTT. It specifies CSARDLLGGNTEAFF.

The rearrangement joins TRBV20-1 to TRBJ2-1; D is perhaps TRBD2 (6 bases). V was clipped by 0 bases and J by 0 bases, with 9 bases between them. There are 15 residues in the CDR3. Per the germline V gene, CDR1 is DFQATT and CDR2 is SNEGSKA (reference sequence). CDR3 protein: CSARERGSSYNEQFF. CDR3 coding DNA: TGCAGTGCTAGAGAGCGGGGAAGCTCCTACAATGAGCAGTTCTTC.

CDR3 sequence reads: CASSLLLDGETQYF. The CDR3, as DNA: TGTGCCAGCAGCTTATTGCTGGACGGGGAGACCCAGTACTTC. This chain uses TRBV11-2 with TRBJ2-5; D unclear. Trimming shortened V by 2 bases and J by 5 bases, and 12 bases separated the two germline ends. From germline, CDR1 is SGHAT and CDR2 FQNNGV. This CDR3 region has 14 residues. Together with reference TRBV11-2 and TRBJ2-5, the CDR3 gives the full variable domain: EAGVAQSPRYKIIEKRQSVAFWCNPISGHATLYWYQQILGQGPKLLIQFQNNGVVDDSQLPKDRFSAERLKGVDSTLKIQPAKLEDSAVYLCASSLLLDGETQYFGPGTRLLVL.

This clonotype was observed a few times. The rearrangement uses TRBV15 and TRBJ1-5; unclear D gene. CDR3 length: 13 amino acids. The V end lost 3 bases, the J end lost 6 bases, and 9 bases lay between the germline ends. Germline V gives CDR1 LNHNV, CDR2 YYDKDF (reference sequence). In nucleotides, the CDR3 is TGTGCCACCAGCAGGGTTATAGCTCAGCCCCAGCATTTT. Protein product: CATSRVIAQPQHF.

This chain uses TRBV5-1 with TRBJ1-5; D ambiguous. V lost 0 bases to trimming and J lost 4 bases, with 11 bases between them. CDR1 and CDR2 (germline): SGHRS, YFSETQ. The CDR3 covers 15 residues. CDR3 amino acids: CASSLVGASNQPQHF. The CDR3 bases are TGCGCCAGCAGCTTGGTTGGAGCCTCTAATCAGCCCCAGCATTTT.

This chain joins TRBV7-9 and TRBJ2-1; 11 bases match TRBD2. Losses at the gene ends were 5 bases for V and 4 bases for J; bases not matched to a gene: 4. The CDR3 length is 15 residues. The germline V gene encodes CDR1 SEHNR and CDR2 FQNEAQ (reference sequence). The CDR3 loop is CASSVGTSGYNEQFF. Written as DNA, the CDR3 is TGTGCCAGCAGCGTAGGGACTAGCGGTTACAATGAGCAGTTCTTC.

The rearrangement uses TRBV9 and TRBJ2-3; D assignment may be TRBD1 or TRBD2 (5 bases each). Trimming took 6 bases from V and 1 from J, leaving 12 bases between them. The CDR3 extends over 14 amino acids. The germline CDR1 and CDR2 sequences are SGDLS and YYNGEE. The CDR3 nucleotides are TGTGCCAGCAACCGGGACGATCGCACAGATACGCAGTATTTT. Translated: CASNRDDRTDTQYF.

This clonotype occurred many times. The chain carries TRBV5-6 and TRBJ2-3; D possibly corresponds to TRBD1 (5 bases). V was cut by 3 bases and J by 2 bases, with 16 bases left in between. Germline lookup yields CDR1 SGHDT and CDR2 YYEEEE. CDR3 size: 16 residues. Written as DNA, the CDR3 is TGTGCCAGCAGCTCGATGGACCAGGGCACCACAGATACGCAGTATTTT. Amino acid sequence: CASSSMDQGTTDTQYF.

The gene calls are TRBV5-6 and TRBJ2-5; D might be TRBD2 (6 bases). Trimming cost V 2 bases and J 7 bases, with 9 bases left between them. The CDR3 totals 12 residues. Per germline, CDR1 SGHDT and CDR2 YYEEEE. This CDR3 reads CASSLVEGTQYF. The DNA for the CDR3 is TGTGCCAGCAGCTTAGTGGAGGGGACCCAGTACTTC.

This chain joins TRBV15 and TRBJ2-2; 7 nucleotides align to TRBD2. The ends lost 5 bases at V and 7 bases at J; junction bases unmatched: 10. CDR3 length: 15 amino acids. Germline V lookup: CDR1 LNHNV, CDR2 YYDKDF (reference sequence). The CDR3, as DNA: TGTGCCACCAGCCCAGGACTAGTCTCTAGCGGGGAGCTGTTTTTT. Protein: CATSPGLVSSGELFF.

The genes are TRBV14 and TRBJ1-6, with D unresolved. Germline-derived CDR1 and CDR2 are SGHDN and FVKESK. V lost 4 bases and J 7 bases, leaving 14 bases between the germline ends. The CDR3 has 15 residues. The CDR3 spells CASSPIMPTNSPLHF. CDR3 nucleotides: TGTGCCAGCAGCCCCATTATGCCCACAAATTCACCCCTCCACTTT.

V and J are TRBV21-1 and TRBJ2-5; the table names TRBD1, a call not compared with the DNA. TRBV21-1 is an annotated pseudogene. There are 17 residues in the CDR3. The CDR3 nucleotides read TGTGCCAGCAGCACTCCCGGAGGGACAGGGTTTGGAGAGACCCAGTACTTC. It specifies CASSTPGGTGFGETQYF.